This TCR beta chain was captured in a study of blood T cell repertoires in COVID-19. There are 15 residues in the CDR3. Per germline, CDR1 MNHEY and CDR2 SVGAGI. V was pared by 7 bases and J by 2 bases, with 11 bases of the junction left unmatched. Participants spanned ages about 18 to 100 years and resided in about 24 US areas. Libraries were prepared by immunoSEQ multiplex PCR; TCRdb keeps only in-frame clonotypes and omits some of them. The data contain about 390,000 clones, about 87% of them singletons. The genes are TRBV6-5 and TRBJ2-7, with 7 bases identical to TRBD1. The receptor was derived from a woman in her forties or fifties who had recovered from COVID-19. Sequenced: PBMCs or T cells enriched from blood (not recorded which). The CDR3 spells CASTQLTGITYEQYF. The CDR3 DNA follows: TGTGCCAGCACCCAACTGACAGGGATTACCTACGAGCAGTACTTC.